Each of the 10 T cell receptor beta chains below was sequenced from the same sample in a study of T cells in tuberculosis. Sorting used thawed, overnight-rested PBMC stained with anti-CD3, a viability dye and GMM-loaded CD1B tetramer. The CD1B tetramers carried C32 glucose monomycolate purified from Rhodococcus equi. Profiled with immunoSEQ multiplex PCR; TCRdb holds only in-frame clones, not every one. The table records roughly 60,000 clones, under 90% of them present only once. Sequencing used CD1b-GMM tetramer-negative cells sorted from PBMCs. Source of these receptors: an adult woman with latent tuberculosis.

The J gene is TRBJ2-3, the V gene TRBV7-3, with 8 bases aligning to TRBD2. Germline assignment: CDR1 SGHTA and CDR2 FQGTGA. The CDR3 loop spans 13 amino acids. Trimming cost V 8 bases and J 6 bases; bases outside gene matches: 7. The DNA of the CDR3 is TGTGCCAGCTCGCGGGGGGCGGGGGATACGCAGTATTTT. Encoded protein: CASSRGAGDTQYF.

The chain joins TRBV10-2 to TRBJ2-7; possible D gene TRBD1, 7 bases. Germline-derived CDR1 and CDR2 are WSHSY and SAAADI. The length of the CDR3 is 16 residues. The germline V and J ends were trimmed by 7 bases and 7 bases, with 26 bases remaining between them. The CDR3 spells CASKGGTGAGLREQYF. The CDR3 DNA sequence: TGCGCCAGCAAGGGGGGCACAGGGGCGGGTCTACGGGAGCAGTACTTC.

CDR3 loop: CASSFVTAYGYTF. Written as DNA, the CDR3 is TGTGCCAGCAGTTTCGTGACAGCCTATGGCTACACCTTC. This chain links TRBV28 with TRBJ1-2; perhaps TRBD1 as D (5 bases). CDR3 length equals 13 residues. V lost 3 bases and J lost 4, with 9 bases in between. Germline-derived CDR1 and CDR2 are MDHEN and SYDVKM.

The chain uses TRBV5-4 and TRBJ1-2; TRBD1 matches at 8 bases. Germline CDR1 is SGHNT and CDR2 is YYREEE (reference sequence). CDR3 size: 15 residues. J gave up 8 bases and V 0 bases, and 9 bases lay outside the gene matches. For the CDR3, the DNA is TGTGCCAGCAGCTTGGATCGGGACAGGCCTCTGGGCTACACCTTC. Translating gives CASSLDRDRPLGYTF.

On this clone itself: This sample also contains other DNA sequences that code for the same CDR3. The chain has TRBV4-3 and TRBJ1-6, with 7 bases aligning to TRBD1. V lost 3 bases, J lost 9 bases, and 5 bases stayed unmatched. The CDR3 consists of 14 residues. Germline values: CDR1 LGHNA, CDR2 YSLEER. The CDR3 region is CASSQRQGGSPLHF. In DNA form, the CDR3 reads TGCGCCAGCAGCCAGCGACAGGGTGGTTCACCCCTCCACTTT.

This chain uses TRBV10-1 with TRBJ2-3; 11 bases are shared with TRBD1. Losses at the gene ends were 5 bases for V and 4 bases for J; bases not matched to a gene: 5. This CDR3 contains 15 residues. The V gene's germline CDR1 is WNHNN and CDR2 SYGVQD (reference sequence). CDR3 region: CASSNGQGAADTQYF. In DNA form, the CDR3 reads TGCGCCAGCAGTAACGGACAGGGGGCCGCAGATACGCAGTATTTT.

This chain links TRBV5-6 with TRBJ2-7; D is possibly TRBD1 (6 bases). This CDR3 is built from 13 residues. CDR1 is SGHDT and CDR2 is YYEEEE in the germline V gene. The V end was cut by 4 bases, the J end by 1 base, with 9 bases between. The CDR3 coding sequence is TGTGCCAGCAGCCTACAGGGTTCCTACGAGCAGTACTTC. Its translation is CASSLQGSYEQYF.

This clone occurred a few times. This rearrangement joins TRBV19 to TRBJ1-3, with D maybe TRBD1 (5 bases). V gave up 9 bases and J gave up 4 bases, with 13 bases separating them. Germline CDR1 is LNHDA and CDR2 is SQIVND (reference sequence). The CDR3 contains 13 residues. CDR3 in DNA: TGTGCCAGCGCAGCGGGGGTGGGAAACACCATATATTTT. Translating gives CASAAGVGNTIYF.

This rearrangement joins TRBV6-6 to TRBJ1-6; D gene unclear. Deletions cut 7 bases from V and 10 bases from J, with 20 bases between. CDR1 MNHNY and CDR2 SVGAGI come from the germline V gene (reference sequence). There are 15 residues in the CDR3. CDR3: CASNLEGAKDSPLHF. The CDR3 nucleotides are TGTGCCAGCAACCTCGAGGGAGCGAAAGACTCACCCCTCCACTTT.

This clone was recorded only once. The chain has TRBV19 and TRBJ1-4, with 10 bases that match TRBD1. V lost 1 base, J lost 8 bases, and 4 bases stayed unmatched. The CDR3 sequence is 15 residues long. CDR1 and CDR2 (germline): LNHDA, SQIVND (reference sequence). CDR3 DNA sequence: TGTGCCAGTAGTATAGTAGGACAGGGGGAAGAAAAACTGTTTTTT. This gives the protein CASSIVGQGEEKLFF.